This TCR beta chain is from a study of beta chain features in type 1 diabetes. The study's findings and limits: In all four CD4+ subsets, TCRB CDR3 length was significantly, moderately reduced in type 1 diabetes.

The sample holds a few counts of this clone. Its specificity is unknown. Germline CDR1 and CDR2: SGHTA and FQGNSA. V was clipped by 5 bases and J by 5 bases, with 4 bases between them. The CDR3 covers 11 residues. The study reverse transcribed the entire isolated RNA, so it sequenced expressed TCRB transcripts. Using immunoSEQ multiplex PCR, the repertoire was profiled, and TCRdb retains in-frame clones only, with some absent. The table has around 180,000 clones, 7.5% to 8.5% seen once. The chain uses TRBV7-2 and TRBJ2-1, with D hard to call. The clonotype originates from a man between 18 and 35 years old with type 1 diabetes. Sample: central memory CD4+ T cells from blood. CDR3: CASSRDNEQFF. The CDR3 DNA sequence: TGTGCCAGCAGCCGGGACAATGAGCAGTTCTTC. The full variable domain, rest sourced from reference TRBV7-2 and TRBJ2-1, is GAGVSQSPSNKVTEKGKDVELRCDPISGHTALYWYRQSLGQGLEFLIYFQGNSAPDKSGLPSDRFSAERTGGSVSTLTIQRTQQEDSAVYLCASSRDNEQFFGPGTRLTVL.